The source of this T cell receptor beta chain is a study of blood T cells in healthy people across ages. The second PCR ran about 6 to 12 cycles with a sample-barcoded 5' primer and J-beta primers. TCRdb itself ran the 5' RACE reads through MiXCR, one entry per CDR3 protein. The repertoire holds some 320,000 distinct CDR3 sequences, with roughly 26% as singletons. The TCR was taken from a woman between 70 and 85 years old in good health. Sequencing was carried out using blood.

Written as DNA, the CDR3 is TGTGCCAGCAGCCTAACAGTCCAGGGCAAAGCTTTCTTT. This translates into CASSLTVQGKAFF. J is TRBJ1-1 and V is TRBV14, with D possibly TRBD1 on 5 matching bases. Germline CDR1 and CDR2: SGHDN and FVKESK. V lost 4 bases and J 9 bases, leaving 15 bases between the germline ends. This CDR3 contains 13 residues.